Presented here are 30 T cell receptor beta chains from one specimen sequenced in a study of beta chain features in type 1 diabetes. Of the isolated RNA, all was reverse transcribed, and so the sequenced material was expressed TCRB transcripts. Profiled with immunoSEQ multiplex PCR; TCRdb holds only in-frame clones, not every one. The sample holds approximately 600,000 clones; around 11% are singletons and the top ten take around 0.12%. Study-level points and caveats: Shortening of TCRB CDR3s, moderate but significant, appeared in all four CD4+ subsets of Type 1 diabetes patients.

No antigens are known for them. Material: naive CD4+ T cells from blood. These receptors all stem from a man aged 30 to 39 with type 1 diabetes.

This clone showed up just a few times. The chain couples TRBV14 to TRBJ1-6, with D maybe TRBD1 (6 bases). From germline, CDR1 is SGHDN and CDR2 FVKESK. The CDR3 is 16 residues long. Deletions cut 4 bases from V and 8 bases from J, with 18 bases between. CDR3 sequence: CASSPPGHPPDSPLHF. CDR3 DNA: TGTGCCAGCAGCCCTCCGGGACACCCGCCCGATTCACCCCTCCACTTT.

Only a few counts were recorded for this clone. The rearrangement joins TRBV2 to TRBJ1-6, with D possibly TRBD1 on 5 matching bases. The CDR3 is 14 amino acids. V was trimmed by 0 bases and J by 7 bases, leaving 7 bases between them. Germline lookup yields CDR1 SNHLY and CDR2 FYNNEI. CDR3 protein: CASSEAGRNSPLHF. The CDR3 nucleotides are TGTGCCAGCAGTGAAGCGGGGCGGAATTCACCCCTCCACTTT.

This clone has more than one count but fewer than ten. The chain couples TRBV5-6 to TRBJ1-1, with D perhaps TRBD1 (5 bases). The CDR3 extends over 12 amino acids. Per germline, CDR1 SGHDT and CDR2 YYEEEE. Trimming removed 4 bases from V and 5 bases from J, with 9 bases in between. The CDR3 here is CASSRDGTEAFF. Written as DNA, the CDR3 is TGTGCCAGCAGCCGGGACGGGACTGAAGCTTTCTTT.

The V and J genes are TRBV9 and TRBJ2-7, with D perhaps TRBD1 (6 bases). This CDR3 spans 16 amino acids. Germline V gives CDR1 SGDLS, CDR2 YYNGEE. Deletions cut 4 bases from V and 0 bases from J, with 17 bases between. CDR3 in amino acids: CASSKPTGPLSYEQYF. CDR3 bases: TGTGCCAGCAGCAAGCCAACAGGGCCCCTCTCCTACGAGCAGTACTTC.

In this sample, this clone turned up a few times. The V call is TRBV6-6, the J call TRBJ1-6, with 9 bases aligning to TRBD1. V trimming: 2 bases; J trimming: 8 bases; junction bases outside the gene matches: 7. This CDR3 is 16 amino acids long. Germline V lookup: CDR1 MNHNY, CDR2 SVGAGI (reference sequence). For the CDR3, the DNA is TGTGCCAGCAGTTACGGGTGGGACAGGGCTGATTCACCCCTCCACTTT. Its protein product is CASSYGWDRADSPLHF.

This clone was recorded only once. The chain uses TRBV11-2 and TRBJ2-1; D perhaps matches TRBD2 (5 bases). Germline V gene lookup returns CDR1 SGHAT and CDR2 FQNNGV. The CDR3 is made up of 15 amino acids. The V end was cut by 5 bases, the J end by 7 bases, with 18 bases between. The CDR3 DNA is TGTGCCAGCAGCCGGACTTTTTTCAATACGAATGAGCAGTTCTTC. Translation gives CASSRTFFNTNEQFF.

V is TRBV6-1 and J is TRBJ2-1; D ambiguous. The germline V gene has CDR1 MNHNS and CDR2 SASEGT. The CDR3 extends over 13 amino acids. The V end was cut by 1 base, the J end by 8 bases, with 9 bases between. CDR3 region: CASSEVGRDEQFF. CDR3 DNA sequence: TGTGCCAGCAGTGAAGTTGGTAGGGATGAGCAGTTCTTC.

This clone was observed a single time. J is TRBJ1-3 and V is TRBV7-2; D remains ambiguous. The germline V and J ends were trimmed by 0 bases and 2 bases, with 14 bases remaining between them. CDR1 SGHTA and CDR2 FQGNSA come from the germline V gene. The length of the CDR3 is 17 residues. This CDR3 is CASSLAASHGAGNTIYF. The CDR3 coding sequence is TGTGCCAGCAGCTTAGCGGCCTCTCACGGGGCTGGAAACACCATATATTTT.

This clone was observed a handful of times. The V and J genes are TRBV6-6 and TRBJ1-5; 8 bases are a match to TRBD1. The CDR3 has 12 residues. With 6 bases clipped from V and 7 bases from J, the junction kept 2 bases outside the gene matches. Germline CDR1 reads MNHNY; CDR2 reads SVGAGI (reference sequence). For the CDR3, the DNA is TGTGCCAGCAGGACAGGGGAGCAGCCCCAGCATTTT. Residues: CASRTGEQPQHF.

This clone showed up just a few times. This rearrangement joins TRBV2 to TRBJ2-2, with D perhaps assigned TRBD1 or TRBD2 (5 bases each). This CDR3 is built from 14 residues. Trimming left V 7 bases short and J 2 bases short, with 11 bases between. CDR1 is SNHLY and CDR2 is FYNNEI in the germline V gene. The CDR3 nucleotides are TGTGCCAGCAAACGGGACGGAAACACCGGGGAGCTGTTTTTT. Translated: CASKRDGNTGELFF.

The V and J genes are TRBV2 and TRBJ2-5; perhaps D is TRBD1 or TRBD2 (5 bases each). CDR3 length equals 12 residues. Germline lookup yields CDR1 SNHLY and CDR2 FYNNEI. V was shortened by 3 bases and J by 13 bases, with 15 bases between the two germline ends. The chain's CDR3 is CASSDRDPRRYF. For the CDR3, the DNA is TGTGCCAGCAGTGATAGGGACCCCCGGCGGTACTTC. Filled out from reference TRBV2 and TRBJ2-5, the complete variable domain reads EPEVTQTPSHQVTQMGQEVILRCVPISNHLYFYWYRQILGQKVEFLVSFYNNEISEKSEIFDDQFSVERPDGSNFTLKIRSTKLEDSAMYFCASSDRDPRRYFGPGTRLLVL.

The CDR3 is CACSGLLYNEQFF. The CDR3 nucleotides read TGTGCCTGCTCGGGACTCCTATACAATGAGCAGTTCTTC. V and J are TRBV30 and TRBJ2-1; a weak D match, TRBD2 (6 bases). CDR3 length: 13 amino acids. CDR1 and CDR2 from the germline V gene are GTSNPN and SVGIG (reference sequence). Trimming took 6 bases from V and 4 from J, leaving 13 bases between them.

This clone has more than one count but fewer than ten. The chain is built from TRBV6-5 and TRBJ2-3, with 8 bases matching TRBD1. The CDR3 covers 13 residues. Germline-derived CDR1 and CDR2 are MNHEY and SVGAGI. The V and J ends lost 2 bases and 6 bases, in that order; junction bases with no gene match: 1. The CDR3 sequence is CASSYTGGDTQYF. The CDR3 bases are TGTGCCAGCAGTTACACAGGGGGGGATACGCAGTATTTT.

This chain uses TRBV6-5 with TRBJ2-3, with D unresolved. This CDR3 is built from 13 residues. Trimming left V 6 bases short and J 5 bases short, with 12 bases between. Per germline, CDR1 MNHEY and CDR2 SVGAGI. The CDR3 here is CASREREIDTQYF. CDR3 DNA: TGTGCCAGCAGGGAACGAGAAATAGATACGCAGTATTTT.

The sample holds one count of this clone. The chain has TRBV5-6 and TRBJ1-1, with no clear D. From germline, CDR1 is SGHDT and CDR2 YYEEEE. The V and J ends lost 1 base and 1 base respectively, with 8 bases between them. The CDR3 consists of 14 residues. This CDR3 reads CASSLPRPNTEAFF. CDR3 coding DNA: TGTGCCAGCAGCTTGCCCAGACCGAACACTGAAGCTTTCTTT. Complete variable domain (other parts from reference TRBV5-6 and TRBJ1-1): DAGVTQSPTHLIKTRGQQVTLRCSPKSGHDTVSWYQQALGQGPQFIFQYYEEEERQRGNFPDRFSGHQFPNYSSELNVNALLLGDSALYLCASSLPRPNTEAFFGQGTRLTVV.

This clone was seen more than once but under ten times. V is TRBV25-1 and J is TRBJ1-2, with 8 bases fitting TRBD1. The CDR3 has 14 amino acids. With 4 bases clipped from V and 8 bases from J, the junction kept 9 bases outside the gene matches. CDR1 is MGHDK and CDR2 is SYGVNS in the germline V gene. CDR3 bases: TGTGCCAGCAGTGCCGACAGGGGCTCTAAAGGCTACACCTTC. Translated: CASSADRGSKGYTF.

This chain joins TRBV20-1 and TRBJ2-7; D ambiguous. The germline CDR1 and CDR2 sequences are DFQATT and SNEGSKA (reference sequence). V was clipped by 5 bases and J by 4 bases, with 9 bases between them. The CDR3 is 11 residues long. CDR3 in amino acids: CSARTRYEQYF. DNA of the CDR3: TGCAGTGCTCGGACCCGATACGAGCAGTACTTC.

In this sample, this clone turned up a few times. The CDR3 coding sequence is TGTGCCAGCAGCCGGGGTGGAAACACCATATATTTT. Its translation is CASSRGGNTIYF. The rearrangement joins TRBV6-6 to TRBJ1-3, with no clear D. V lost 6 bases, J lost 3 bases, and 6 bases lay in between. CDR1 MNHNY and CDR2 SVGAGI come from the germline V gene (reference sequence). The CDR3 spans 12 residues.

This clone has a handful of counts. This chain joins TRBV28 and TRBJ2-1; no clear D. The CDR3 has 14 residues. V was cut by 2 bases and J by 3 bases, with 8 bases left in between. Germline CDR1 MDHEN, CDR2 SYDVKM. In nucleotides, the CDR3 is TGTGCCAGCAGTTTACTAGATAACTACAATGAGCAGTTCTTC. The encoded protein is CASSLLDNYNEQFF.

This clone was counted only a few times. The chain couples TRBV4-2 to TRBJ2-1; no clear D gene. Per germline, CDR1 LGHNA and CDR2 YNFKEQ. The CDR3 covers 14 residues. V dropped 0 bases and J dropped 9 bases, with 12 bases sitting between them. The CDR3 DNA reads TGTGCCAGCAGCCAAGAAGAGAGCAAGAGTGAGCAGTTCTTC. This encodes CASSQEESKSEQFF.

The J gene is TRBJ2-4, the V gene TRBV28, with TRBD1 identical over 11 bases. The CDR3 loop spans 15 amino acids. CDR1 is MDHEN and CDR2 is SYDVKM in the germline V gene. V shed 2 bases, J shed 8 bases, and the junction held 5 bases outside the gene matches. The CDR3 DNA is TGTGCCAGCAGTTTAGTAGGACAGGGGGCTGACATTCAGTACTTC. Its protein product is CASSLVGQGADIQYF.

The rearrangement links TRBV5-1 to TRBJ2-5; TRBD1 agrees at 11 bases. This CDR3 is built from 15 residues. Germline CDR1 is SGHRS and CDR2 is YFSETQ. V trimming: 3 bases; J trimming: 1 base; junction bases outside the gene matches: 2. CDR3 sequence reads: CASSWTGGSQETQYF. The CDR3, as DNA: TGCGCCAGCAGCTGGACAGGGGGCTCCCAAGAGACCCAGTACTTC.

This clone was counted a few times. This chain joins TRBV5-1 and TRBJ2-1, with TRBD2 matching 8 bases. The CDR3 runs 15 residues. Germline CDR1 is SGHRS and CDR2 is YFSETQ. The V segment lost 0 bases and the J segment 12 bases; nucleotides outside the gene matches: 11. The CDR3 loop reads CASSLVASGSPLQFF. As DNA, the CDR3 is TGCGCCAGCAGCTTGGTTGCTAGCGGGTCCCCTTTGCAGTTCTTC.

A few counts support this clone. J is TRBJ1-3 and V is TRBV6-5, with D possibly TRBD1 on 5 matching bases. The CDR3 spans 14 residues. Trimming stripped 7 bases from V and 3 bases from J, with 13 bases between. Germline CDR1 and CDR2: MNHEY and SVGAGI. The CDR3 region is CASITGGSGNTIYF. CDR3 bases: TGTGCCAGCATTACGGGGGGGAGTGGAAACACCATATATTTT.

The chain has TRBV19 and TRBJ2-2, with TRBD1 identical over 7 bases. This CDR3 region has 17 residues. In germline, CDR1 is LNHDA, CDR2 SQIVND (reference sequence). V lost 7 bases, J lost 4 bases, and 15 bases stayed unmatched. CDR3 bases: TGTGCCAGTAAAGCGAACAGGGGATCAGTTGGCACCGGGGAGCTGTTTTTT. Protein: CASKANRGSVGTGELFF. Full variable domain (missing parts from reference TRBV19 and TRBJ2-2): DGGITQSPKYLFRKEGQNVTLSCEQNLNHDAMYWYRQDPGQGLRLIYYSQIVNDFQKGDIAEGYSVSREKKESFPLTVTSAQKNPTAFYLCASKANRGSVGTGELFFGEGSRLTVL.

A few counts support this clone. This chain uses TRBV30 with TRBJ1-5; D perhaps matches TRBD1 (6 bases). Trimming took 1 base from V and 2 from J, leaving 12 bases between them. Germline V gene sequence: CDR1 GTSNPN, CDR2 SVGIG (reference sequence). The CDR3 runs 15 residues. CDR3 loop: CAWSAQGPGNQPQHF. In DNA, the CDR3 is TGTGCCTGGAGTGCACAGGGCCCAGGCAATCAGCCCCAGCATTTT.

The rearrangement uses TRBV27 and TRBJ1-6; D is uncertain. V gave up 2 bases and J gave up 6 bases, with 2 bases separating them. Germline V gene lookup returns CDR1 MNHEY and CDR2 SMNVEV (reference sequence). The CDR3 has 12 amino acids. CDR3 sequence reads: CASSLLNSPLHF. The CDR3 bases are TGTGCCAGCAGTTTACTTAATTCACCCCTCCACTTT.

The V and J genes are TRBV29-1 and TRBJ2-7; 8 bases align to TRBD1. CDR3 length equals 16 residues. Germline CDR1 SQVTM, CDR2 ANQGSEA. Trimming cost V 6 bases and J 2 bases; bases outside gene matches: 15. CDR3 sequence reads: CSVKTGRQGTPYEQYF. The CDR3 nucleotides read TGCAGCGTGAAAACGGGACGACAGGGGACCCCCTACGAGCAGTACTTC.

There are a few counts of this clone. The rearrangement joins TRBV30 to TRBJ2-3; 9 bases match TRBD2. The CDR3 length is 16 residues. V lost 0 bases and J lost 6; bases outside the gene matches: 10. CDR1 GTSNPN and CDR2 SVGIG come from the germline V gene (reference sequence). The CDR3 DNA is TGTGCCTGGAGTGTCGCTGCGGGGGGGCCAAGCGATACGCAGTATTTT. Encoded protein: CAWSVAAGGPSDTQYF.

This clone was counted only a few times. The genes are TRBV6-5 and TRBJ2-5; D is unresolved. Germline CDR1 and CDR2: MNHEY and SVGAGI. This CDR3 is built from 12 residues. Trimming took 3 bases from V and 4 from J, leaving 6 bases between them. This CDR3 reads CASSYGRETQYF. The CDR3 bases are TGTGCCAGCAGTTATGGCCGAGAGACCCAGTACTTC.